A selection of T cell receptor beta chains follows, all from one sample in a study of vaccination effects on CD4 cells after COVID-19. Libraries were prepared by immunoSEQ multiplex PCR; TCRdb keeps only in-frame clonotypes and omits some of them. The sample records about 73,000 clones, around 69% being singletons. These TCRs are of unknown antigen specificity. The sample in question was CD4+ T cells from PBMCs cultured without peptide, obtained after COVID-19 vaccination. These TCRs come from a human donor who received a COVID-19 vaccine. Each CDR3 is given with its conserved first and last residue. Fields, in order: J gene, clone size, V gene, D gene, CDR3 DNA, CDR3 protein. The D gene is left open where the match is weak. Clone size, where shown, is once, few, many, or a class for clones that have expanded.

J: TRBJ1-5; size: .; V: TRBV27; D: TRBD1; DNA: TGTGCCAGCAGTATGACAGGGGCCAGCAATCAGCCCCAGCATTTT; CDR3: CASSMTGASNQPQHF
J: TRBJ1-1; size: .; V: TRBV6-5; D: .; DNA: TGTGCCAGCAGCAAGTCCCGGGGCGGGTCTGAAGCTTTCTTT; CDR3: CASSKSRGGSEAFF
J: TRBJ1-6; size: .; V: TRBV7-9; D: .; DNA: TGTGCCAGCAAATACGGGACAAATAATTCACCCCTCCACTTT; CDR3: CASKYGTNNSPLHF
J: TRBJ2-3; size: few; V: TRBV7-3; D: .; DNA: TGTGCCAGCAGCTTATTGCCGGGGAGAGGCACAGATACGCAGTATTTT; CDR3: CASSLLPGRGTDTQYF
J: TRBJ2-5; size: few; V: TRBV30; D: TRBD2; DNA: TGTGCCTGGAGCGGACTAGCGGGGGGGCAGGAGACCCAGTACTTC; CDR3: CAWSGLAGGQETQYF
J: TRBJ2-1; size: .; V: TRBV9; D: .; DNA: TGTGCCAGCAGTCAACAGGGAAATGAGCAGTTCTTC; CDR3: CASSQQGNEQFF
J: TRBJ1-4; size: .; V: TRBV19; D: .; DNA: TGTGCCAGTAGTATAGCCAGAGGGATTACTAATGAAAAACTGTTTTTT; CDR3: CASSIARGITNEKLFF
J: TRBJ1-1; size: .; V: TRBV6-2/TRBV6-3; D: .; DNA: TGTGCCAGCAGTTACAGGGACACTGAAGCTTTCTTT; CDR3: CASSYRDTEAFF
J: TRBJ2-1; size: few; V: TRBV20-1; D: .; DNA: TGCAGTGCTAGAGCCTACAATGAGCAGTTCTTC; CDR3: CSARAYNEQFF
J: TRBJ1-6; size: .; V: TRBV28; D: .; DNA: TGTGCCAGCAGTTTGCGGGCCTCGGGGTCACCCCTCCACTTT; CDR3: CASSLRASGSPLHF
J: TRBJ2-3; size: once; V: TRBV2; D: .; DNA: TGTGCCAGCAGTCCCCAGCGACCCCCAAGGGGCACAGATACGCAGTATTTT; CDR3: CASSPQRPPRGTDTQYF
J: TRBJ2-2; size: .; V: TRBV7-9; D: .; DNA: TGTGCCAGCAGCCCCCCCGGACCACGAACTGCCGGGGAGCTGTTTTTT; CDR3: CASSPPGPRTAGELFF
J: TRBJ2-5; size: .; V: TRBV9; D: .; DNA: TGTGCCAGCAGCCAAACGGACTACCAAGAGACCCAGTACTTC; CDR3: CASSQTDYQETQYF
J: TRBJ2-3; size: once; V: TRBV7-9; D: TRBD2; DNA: TGTGCCAGCAGCCGGGGACTAGCGCCCAGCACAGATACGCAGTATTTT; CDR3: CASSRGLAPSTDTQYF
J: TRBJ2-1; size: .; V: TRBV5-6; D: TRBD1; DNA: TGTGCCAGCAGCTTCCGGGAAAGGGGGCTGTACAATGAGCAGTTCTTC; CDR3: CASSFRERGLYNEQFF